This T cell receptor beta chain is drawn from a study of CD8 T cells in ankylosing spondylitis. Regarding the study as a whole: Typical of ankylosing spondylitis blood, it appeared, was a TCR beta motif of roughly eight highly homologous variants. Some of the motif variants had earlier been found in reactive arthritis patients' fluid and blood. Disease-linked clones bore a CD8+ phenotype and were relatively rare in peripheral blood.

5'-RACE, quantitative and with molecular barcodes, yielded the TCR beta libraries. TCRdb ran MiXCR on the 5' RACE reads and lists one entry per CDR3 protein. The sample comprises a few hundred thousand distinct CDR3 sequences, approximately 20% of which are singletons, and 16% rests with the top ten. On this clonotype itself: Antigen: not known.

V lost 5 bases to trimming and J lost 8 bases, with 12 bases between them. The CDR3 has 12 residues. The sample comprised blood, either unsorted or a sorted T cell fraction (not recorded which). V usage is TRBV12-3 or TRBV12-4 and J usage is TRBJ1-1, with a possible D match to TRBD1 (5 bases). This receptor was identified in a male donor with ankylosing spondylitis. The CDR3 DNA sequence: TGTGCCAGCAGTAGAGACAGTCTGGAAGCTTTCTTT. It is translated as CASSRDSLEAFF.